These 25 T cell receptor beta chains were sequenced from one sample in a study of cytomegalovirus exposure and HLA in healthy donors (dated by TCRdb to the late 2010s). The library came from the immunoSEQ multiplex PCR assay. For the multiplex PCR, a mixture combining 60 forward primers for TCR Vbeta segments and 13 reverse primers for TCR Jbeta segments was used. The table was pulled from immuneACCESS by TCRdb, which kept in-frame rearrangements only. Such tables lose some clones; where checked, under half of the loss comes from unresolved V genes, and the rest has no known cause. This sample holds about 140,000 clones; roughly 78% were observed only once. The ten largest clones add up to approximately 6.2% of the sample. Specimen: PBMCs. The source of these receptors is a man aged 40-55 years in good health and CMV-seropositive.

This clone was picked up a small number of times. The chain has TRBV2 and TRBJ1-6, with a weak D call TRBD1 (5 bases). The V and J ends lost 2 bases and 7 bases respectively, with 12 bases between them. In germline, CDR1 is SNHLY, CDR2 FYNNEI. This CDR3 is built from 15 residues. In DNA form, the CDR3 reads TGTGCCAGCAGTGAACATCAGGGTCGGAATTCACCCCTCCACTTT. This codes for CASSEHQGRNSPLHF. Complete variable domain (other parts from reference TRBV2 and TRBJ1-6): EPEVTQTPSHQVTQMGQEVILRCVPISNHLYFYWYRQILGQKVEFLVSFYNNEISEKSEIFDDQFSVERPDGSNFTLKIRSTKLEDSAMYFCASSEHQGRNSPLHFGNGTRLTVT.

CDR3 region: CASSGDRGDLNTEAFF. Written as DNA, the CDR3 is TGTGCCAGCAGCGGGGACAGGGGCGACTTGAACACTGAAGCTTTCTTT. V gene TRBV5-4 combines with J gene TRBJ1-1, with 10 nucleotides matching TRBD1. The length of the CDR3 is 16 residues. Germline loops: CDR1 SGHNT, CDR2 YYREEE (reference sequence). The V segment lost 4 bases and the J segment 0 bases; nucleotides outside the gene matches: 6.

This chain links TRBV7-9 with TRBJ1-2; 10 nucleotides match TRBD1. Unmatched junction bases numbered 3, after V lost 7 bases and J lost 4 bases. The CDR3 consists of 13 residues. Germline V CDR1 and CDR2: SEHNR, FQNEAQ (reference sequence). Here the CDR3 DNA reads TGTGCCAGCACCCGGACAGGGGGCTATGGCTACACCTTC. This gives the protein CASTRTGGYGYTF.

V and J are TRBV5-1 and TRBJ1-1; TRBD1 is a possible D gene (5 bases). The V gene's germline CDR1 is SGHRS and CDR2 YFSETQ. The CDR3 runs to 15 residues. V gave up 1 base and J gave up 0 bases, with 10 bases separating them. The DNA of the CDR3 is TGCGCCAGCAGCTTGCGGGGGTCCCTGAACACTGAAGCTTTCTTT. It specifies CASSLRGSLNTEAFF.

The V call is TRBV5-1, the J call TRBJ1-2; the match to TRBD1 covers 10 bases. There are 14 residues in the CDR3. CDR1 and CDR2 from the germline V gene are SGHRS and YFSETQ. V was clipped by 5 bases and J by 8 bases; unmatched bases: 9. The CDR3 is CASRTGTGARGYTF. The CDR3 DNA sequence: TGCGCCAGCAGGACCGGGACAGGGGCGCGCGGCTACACCTTC. The full variable domain, with the rest looked up from reference TRBV5-1 and TRBJ1-2, is KAGVTQTPRYLIKTRGQQVTLSCSPISGHRSVSWYQQTPGQGLQFLFEYFSETQRNKGNFPGRFSGRQFSNSRSEMNVSTLELGDSALYLCASRTGTGARGYTFGSGTRLTVV.

This chain connects TRBV5-6 to TRBJ1-4; 9 bases fit TRBD1. Germline CDR1 and CDR2: SGHDT and YYEEEE. V gave up 0 bases and J gave up 7 bases; unmatched junction bases: 4. This CDR3 region has 15 residues. CDR3 DNA: TGTGCCAGCAGCTTGGTTGCGGACAGGGGTGAAAAACTGTTTTTT. It is translated as CASSLVADRGEKLFF.

V gene TRBV10-3 combines with J gene TRBJ2-7; perhaps TRBD2 as D (7 bases). Trimming pared 8 bases from V and 7 bases from J, leaving 18 bases between. There are 13 residues in the CDR3. Germline-derived CDR1 and CDR2 are ENHRY and SYGVKD. Here the CDR3 reads CAIARGALREQYF. The CDR3 region has the DNA TGTGCCATCGCTCGGGGGGCCCTCAGGGAGCAGTACTTC.

The chain recombines TRBV7-9 with TRBJ2-1; 10 nucleotides match TRBD2. The CDR3 runs to 15 residues. V dropped 5 bases and J dropped 4; count of bases not matched to a gene: 5. Per germline, CDR1 SEHNR and CDR2 FQNEAQ (reference sequence). The CDR3 DNA sequence: TGTGCCAGCAGCCAGACGACTAGCGGGTACAATGAGCAGTTCTTC. Protein product: CASSQTTSGYNEQFF.

This clone was counted ten times or more. The chain uses TRBV11-3 and TRBJ2-7; possibly TRBD1 for D (6 bases). V was clipped by 2 bases and J by 0 bases, with 14 bases between them. CDR3 length equals 16 residues. Looked up from germline, CDR1 is SGHNT and CDR2 is YENEEA. The CDR3 DNA sequence: TGTGCCAGCAGCTTACCCCGGACAGACCTCTCCTACGAGCAGTACTTC. Translating gives CASSLPRTDLSYEQYF.

The rearrangement links TRBV5-4 to TRBJ2-7; TRBD1 matches at 8 bases. Germline V gives CDR1 SGHNT, CDR2 YYREEE (reference sequence). The CDR3 has 14 amino acids. V lost 4 bases to trimming and J lost 0 bases; unmatched junction nucleotides: 3. In nucleotides, the CDR3 is TGTGCCAGCAGCCGGGACAGGAGCTCCTACGAGCAGTACTTC. Residues: CASSRDRSSYEQYF.

This clone came up a few times. V usage is TRBV29-1 and J usage is TRBJ1-5; D is uncertain. CDR3 length: 13 residues. The germline V gene has CDR1 SQVTM and CDR2 ANQGSEA. Trimming removed 1 base from V and 6 bases from J, with 10 bases in between. The CDR3 DNA reads TGCAGCGTTGAAGGAGATTCGTTTCAGCCCCAGCATTTT. It specifies CSVEGDSFQPQHF.

This chain links TRBV27 with TRBJ2-7; 8 bases fit TRBD1. Germline CDR1 and CDR2: MNHEY and SMNVEV (reference sequence). The CDR3 extends over 14 amino acids. The J segment lost 8 bases and the V segment lost 8 bases, leaving 14 bases of the junction unmatched. CDR3 residues: CASVSTGTGGQQYF. CDR3 in DNA: TGTGCCAGCGTCTCAACCGGGACAGGTGGGCAGCAGTACTTC.

The chain employs TRBV7-7 and TRBJ2-5; TRBD2 is a possible D gene (6 bases). The CDR3 loop spans 15 amino acids. V lost 4 bases and J 2 bases, leaving 14 bases between the germline ends. The germline gives CDR1 SSHAT, CDR2 FNYEAQ (reference sequence). The CDR3 DNA is TGTGCCAGCAGCTCAGGACTAAGTGTACAAGAGACCCAGTACTTC. Protein: CASSSGLSVQETQYF.

The chain recombines TRBV19 with TRBJ2-2; tentatively, D is TRBD2 (6 bases). With 1 base removed from V and 7 bases from J, the gap between germline ends came to 7 bases. The CDR3 totals 13 residues. In germline, CDR1 is LNHDA, CDR2 SQIVND (reference sequence). CDR3 nucleotide sequence: TGTGCCAGTAGTATAGTGGGGGGCGGGGAGCTGTTTTTT. This encodes CASSIVGGGELFF.

The chain carries TRBV29-1 and TRBJ1-6; 8 bases align to TRBD1. The CDR3 loop spans 14 amino acids. Germline V CDR1 and CDR2: SQVTM, ANQGSEA. J was trimmed by 9 bases and V by 7 bases; bases with no gene match: 11. The CDR3 spells CSARQGPRTSPLHF. The CDR3 region has the DNA TGCAGCGCGCGACAGGGGCCCAGGACTTCACCCCTCCACTTT.

The J gene is TRBJ2-7, the V gene TRBV5-1; no firm D call. This CDR3 contains 14 residues. Germline lookup yields CDR1 SGHRS and CDR2 YFSETQ. Trimming took 0 bases from V and 5 from J, leaving 12 bases between them. The CDR3 is CASSLDIRTDEQYF. The CDR3 DNA follows: TGCGCCAGCAGCTTGGACATACGTACCGACGAGCAGTACTTC.

A few counts support this clone. V gene TRBV7-9 combines with J gene TRBJ2-7, with 16 bases aligning to TRBD2. This CDR3 comprises 17 residues. V was pared by 5 bases and J by 6 bases, with 10 bases of the junction left unmatched. From germline, CDR1 is SEHNR and CDR2 FQNEAQ (reference sequence). Here the CDR3 reads CASSMGLAGGQVVEQYF. The CDR3 bases are TGTGCCAGCAGCATGGGACTAGCGGGAGGGCAGGTTGTCGAGCAGTACTTC.

The chain combines TRBV9 with TRBJ1-5; no definite D call. This CDR3 region has 14 residues. V was cut by 0 bases and J by 1 base, with 5 bases left in between. Germline V CDR1 and CDR2: SGDLS, YYNGEE. Here the CDR3 reads CASSVGQSNQPQHF. The CDR3 DNA is TGTGCCAGCAGCGTAGGGCAGAGCAATCAGCCCCAGCATTTT. The full variable domain, in which reference TRBV9 and TRBJ1-5 provide the parts outside the CDR3, is DSGVTQTPKHLITATGQRVTLRCSPRSGDLSVYWYQQSLDQGLQFLIQYYNGEERAKGNILERFSAQQFPDLHSELNLSSLELGDSALYFCASSVGQSNQPQHFGDGTRLSIL.

The V call is TRBV5-4, the J call TRBJ2-5, with 7 bases fitting TRBD1. The V gene's germline CDR1 is SGHNT and CDR2 YYREEE (reference sequence). The CDR3 runs to 15 residues. V shed 4 bases and J 1 base; nucleotides not matched to a gene: 7. The DNA for the CDR3 is TGTGCCAGCAGCCCTGACAGGGTGGCCCAAGAGACCCAGTACTTC. This codes for CASSPDRVAQETQYF.

This clone was detected only a few times. The chain recombines TRBV29-1 with TRBJ2-7; no reliable D call. The CDR3 runs 13 residues. With 7 bases removed from V and 2 bases from J, the gap between germline ends came to 15 bases. Germline loops: CDR1 SQVTM, CDR2 ANQGSEA. CDR3 nucleotide sequence: TGCAGCGGCTCAAGTGACTTGGCCTACGAGCAGTACTTC. This gives the protein CSGSSDLAYEQYF.

The chain is built from TRBV7-2 and TRBJ2-7; D remains unclear. Between the trimmed V and J ends, which lost 3 bases and 6 bases, there was a span of 6 bases. The germline V gene encodes CDR1 SGHTA and CDR2 FQGNSA. The CDR3 loop spans 11 amino acids. CDR3 coding DNA: TGTGCCAGCAGCTTTGTATTCGAGCAGTACTTC. Protein product: CASSFVFEQYF.

For this clone: Sequence at one end of the junction differs from germline and may be a read error. The chain links TRBV7-9 to TRBJ1-2, with 9 bases identical to TRBD1. CDR1 and CDR2 from the germline V gene are SEHNR and FQNEAQ (reference sequence). The CDR3 is 15 residues long. The CDR3 here is CSSRLTTGGFGGYTF. DNA of the CDR3: TGTTCCAGCAGATTAACGACAGGGGGATTTGGTGGCTACACCTTC.

The chain uses TRBV30 and TRBJ2-7, with 8 bases fitting TRBD1. The ends lost 2 bases at V and 0 bases at J; junction bases unmatched: 3. Germline V lookup: CDR1 GTSNPN, CDR2 SVGIG (reference sequence). This CDR3 has 14 residues. CDR3 sequence reads: CAWSTGQGSYEQYF. CDR3 nucleotide sequence: TGTGCCTGGAGTACCGGACAGGGCTCCTACGAGCAGTACTTC.

J is TRBJ1-2 and V is TRBV19, with a tentative D call TRBD1 (6 bases). V was shortened by 7 bases and J by 8 bases, with 23 bases between the two germline ends. The CDR3 spans 15 residues. Germline CDR1 reads LNHDA; CDR2 reads SQIVND (reference sequence). CDR3 sequence: CASINLGRGIGGYTF. In DNA form, the CDR3 reads TGTGCCAGTATTAATCTGGGCAGGGGAATAGGCGGCTACACCTTC.

This clone was detected once. This chain joins TRBV13 and TRBJ2-3; weak D call: TRBD2 (6 bases). The germline V gene encodes CDR1 PRHDT and CDR2 FYEKMQ (reference sequence). The V end was cut by 3 bases, the J end by 2 bases, with 12 bases between. The CDR3 is made up of 15 amino acids. The CDR3 loop reads CASSFKSGPTDTQYF. The CDR3 DNA reads as TGTGCCAGCAGCTTTAAAAGCGGGCCCACAGATACGCAGTATTTT.